This T cell receptor beta chain came from a study of T cell repertoires in cytomegalovirus infection. Study overall: Evidence of both CMV infection and a matching HLA type came from public TCR beta signatures.

In TCRdb, the reads were re-called with MiXCR into one record per CDR3 protein. The repertoire includes about 830,000 distinct CDR3 sequences, roughly 33% of them detected once, and around 12% sits in the top ten. The table lists this clonotype with many counts. Antigen specificity is unknown. CDR3 size: 15 residues. Germline CDR1 DFQATT, CDR2 SNEGSKA (reference sequence). V was shortened by 5 bases and J by 3 bases, with 19 bases between the two germline ends. The rearrangement uses TRBV20-1 and TRBJ1-1, with D perhaps matching TRBD1 (5 bases). The source was cultured CD8+ T cells from PBMCs, collected from culture after CMV antigen stimulation. This sequence was found in a human donor in good health (CMV status not recorded). Some clones in this sample may be carry-over from other donors' samples. CDR3: CSAGALGELDTEAFF. CDR3 nucleotide sequence: TGCAGTGCTGGCGCCCTGGGGGAGCTTGACACTGAAGCTTTCTTT.